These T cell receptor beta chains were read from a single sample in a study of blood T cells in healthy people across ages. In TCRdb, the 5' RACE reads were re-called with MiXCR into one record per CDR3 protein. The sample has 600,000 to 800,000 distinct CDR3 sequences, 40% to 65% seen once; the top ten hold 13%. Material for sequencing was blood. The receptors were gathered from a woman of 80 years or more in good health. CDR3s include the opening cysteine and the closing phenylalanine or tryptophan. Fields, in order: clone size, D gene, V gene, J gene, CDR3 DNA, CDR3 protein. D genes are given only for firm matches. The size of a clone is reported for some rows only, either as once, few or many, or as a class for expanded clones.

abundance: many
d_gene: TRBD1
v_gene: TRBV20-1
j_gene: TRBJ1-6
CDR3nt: TGCAGTGCTAGAGCTGTAGGGACAGTCAATTCACCCCTCCACTTT
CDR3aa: CSARAVGTVNSPLHF

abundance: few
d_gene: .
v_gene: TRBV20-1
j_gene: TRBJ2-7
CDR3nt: TGCAGTATTCCGGGGCCCGGGGAACTCTACGAGCAGTACTTC
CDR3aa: CSIPGPGELYEQYF

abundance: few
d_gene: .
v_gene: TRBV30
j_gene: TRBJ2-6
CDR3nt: TGTGCCTTGGACACCGTCCGTTCTGGGGCCAACGTCCTGACTTTC
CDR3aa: CALDTVRSGANVLTF

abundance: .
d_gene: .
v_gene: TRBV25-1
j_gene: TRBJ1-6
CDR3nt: TGTGCCAGCAGTGAATATATTGAGGGCTATAATTCACCCCTCCACTTT
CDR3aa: CASSEYIEGYNSPLHF

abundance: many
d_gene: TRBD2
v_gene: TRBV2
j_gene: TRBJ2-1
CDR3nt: TGTGCCAGCAGAGCGGGGCCCAACAATGAGCAGTTCTTC
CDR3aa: CASRAGPNNEQFF

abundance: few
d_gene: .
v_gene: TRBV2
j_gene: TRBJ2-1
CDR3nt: TGTGCCAGCAGGATGCGGACGGAAAGCTACAATGAGCAGTTCTTC
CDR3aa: CASRMRTESYNEQFF

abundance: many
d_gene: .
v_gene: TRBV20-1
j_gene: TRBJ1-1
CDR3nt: TGCAGTGCTCTTGGTGATGACACTGAAGCTTTCTTT
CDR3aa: CSALGDDTEAFF

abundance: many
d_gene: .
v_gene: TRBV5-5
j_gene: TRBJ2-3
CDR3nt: TGTGCCAGCAGCTTGGAGGCCTACACAGATACGCAGTATTTT
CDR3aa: CASSLEAYTDTQYF

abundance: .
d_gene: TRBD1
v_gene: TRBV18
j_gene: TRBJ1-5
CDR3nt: TGTGCCAGCTCCCTCGGACAGGGGGAAAATCAGCCCCAGCATTTT
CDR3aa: CASSLGQGENQPQHF

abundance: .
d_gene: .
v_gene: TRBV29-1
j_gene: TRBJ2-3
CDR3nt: TGCAGCGTTGTATCCAGAGTCATTAGCACAGATACGCAGTATTTT
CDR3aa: CSVVSRVISTDTQYF

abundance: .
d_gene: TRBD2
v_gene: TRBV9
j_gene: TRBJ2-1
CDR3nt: TGTGCCAGCAGCGTCTCGGGGGGGAGTGGGAATGAGCAGTTCTTC
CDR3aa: CASSVSGGSGNEQFF

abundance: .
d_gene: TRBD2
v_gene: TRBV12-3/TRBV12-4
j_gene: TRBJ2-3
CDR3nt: TGTGCCAGCAGTCCCTTGCCTAGCGGGAGTTTGGATACGCAGTATTTT
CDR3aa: CASSPLPSGSLDTQYF

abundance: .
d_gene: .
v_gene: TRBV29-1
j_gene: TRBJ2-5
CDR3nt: TGCAGCGCCGGAGGGGCTAGCTCCGAGACCCAGTACTTC
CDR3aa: CSAGGASSETQYF

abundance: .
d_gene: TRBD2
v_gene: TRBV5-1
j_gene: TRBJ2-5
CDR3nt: TGCGCCAGCGCGCTAGCGGGCCCAGGCCAAGAGACCCAGTACTTC
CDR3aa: CASALAGPGQETQYF

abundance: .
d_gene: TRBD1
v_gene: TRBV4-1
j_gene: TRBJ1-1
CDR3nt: TGCGCCAGCAGCCAAGATTGGCATCGACAGGGGCGGAACACTGAAGCTTTCTTT
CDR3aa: CASSQDWHRQGRNTEAFF

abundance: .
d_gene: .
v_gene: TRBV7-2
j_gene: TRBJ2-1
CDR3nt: TGTGCCAGCAGCTTCCTGGTGGGACGGATGAGAGAGCAGTTCTTC
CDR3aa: CASSFLVGRMREQFF

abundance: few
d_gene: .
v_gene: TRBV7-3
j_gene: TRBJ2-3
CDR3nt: TGTGCCAGCAGTTTTGGTCCACACACAGATACGCAGTATTTT
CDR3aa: CASSFGPHTDTQYF

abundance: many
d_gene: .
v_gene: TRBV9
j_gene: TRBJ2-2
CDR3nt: TGTGCCAGCAGCGTTCTATCCGGGGAGCTGTTTTTT
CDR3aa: CASSVLSGELFF

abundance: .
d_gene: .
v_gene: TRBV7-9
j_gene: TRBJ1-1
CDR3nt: TGTGCCAGCAGCTTCCCCCGTGGGACGGTGAACACTGAAGCTTTCTTT
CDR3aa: CASSFPRGTVNTEAFF

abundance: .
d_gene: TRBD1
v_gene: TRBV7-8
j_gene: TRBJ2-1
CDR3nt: TGTGCCAGCAGCCGAGGACAGGGGGCAATGAGAGAGACCCAGTTCTTC
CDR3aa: CASSRGQGAMRETQFF

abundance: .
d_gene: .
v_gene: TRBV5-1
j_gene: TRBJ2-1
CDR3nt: TGCGCCAGCAGCCCATACACGGACAATGAGCAGTTCTTC
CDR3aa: CASSPYTDNEQFF

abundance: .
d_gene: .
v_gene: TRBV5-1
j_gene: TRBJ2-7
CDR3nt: TGCGCCAGCAGCAAACCGGGACCGGAGGGGGACTCCTACGAGCAGTACTTC
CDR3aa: CASSKPGPEGDSYEQYF

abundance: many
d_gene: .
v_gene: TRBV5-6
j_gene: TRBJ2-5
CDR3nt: TGTGCCAGCAGCTTGTTGGGCAGGACTCAAGAGACCCAGTACTTC
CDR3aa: CASSLLGRTQETQYF

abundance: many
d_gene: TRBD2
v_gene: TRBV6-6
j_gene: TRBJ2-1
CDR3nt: TGTGCCAGCCGAACCCCTCGGTCTAGCGGGCACAATGAGCAGTTCTTC
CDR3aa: CASRTPRSSGHNEQFF

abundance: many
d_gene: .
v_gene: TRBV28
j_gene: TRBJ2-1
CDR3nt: TGTGCCAGCACCCTCAAGGCCCTCTACAATGAGCAGTTCTTC
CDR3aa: CASTLKALYNEQFF

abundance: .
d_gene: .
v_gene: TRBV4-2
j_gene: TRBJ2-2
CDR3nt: TGTGCCAGCAGCCCAGGGGAGGGCGGGGAGCTGTTTTTT
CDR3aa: CASSPGEGGELFF

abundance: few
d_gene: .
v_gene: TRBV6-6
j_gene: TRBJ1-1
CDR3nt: TGTGCCAGCAGTTACGGTATGCAGGGTGGCACTGAAGCTTTCTTT
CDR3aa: CASSYGMQGGTEAFF

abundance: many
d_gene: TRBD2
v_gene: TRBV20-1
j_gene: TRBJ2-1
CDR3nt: TGCAGTGCTAGAGATCCCTTAGCGGGAGGCCTCTACAATGAGCAGTTCTTC
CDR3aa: CSARDPLAGGLYNEQFF

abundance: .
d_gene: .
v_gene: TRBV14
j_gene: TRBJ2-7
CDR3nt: TGTGCCAGCAGCCAACGGGGGCAGCAGTACTTC
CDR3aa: CASSQRGQQYF

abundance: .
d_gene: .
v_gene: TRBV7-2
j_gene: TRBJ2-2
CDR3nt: TGTGCCAGCAGAAGCACAGGGTCCGGGGAGCTGTTTTTT
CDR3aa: CASRSTGSGELFF

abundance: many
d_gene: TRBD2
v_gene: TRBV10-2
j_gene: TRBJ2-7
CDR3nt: TGCGCCAGCAGGCGAGGACTAGCGGGCGACACCTACGAGCAGTACTTC
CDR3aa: CASRRGLAGDTYEQYF

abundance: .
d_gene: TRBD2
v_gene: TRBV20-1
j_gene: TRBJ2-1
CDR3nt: TGCAGTGCAATACTCCGGGGGGTGGCGAGGGCCAATGAGCAGTTCTTC
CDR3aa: CSAILRGVARANEQFF

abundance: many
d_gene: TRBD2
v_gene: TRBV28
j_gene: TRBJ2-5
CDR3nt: TGTGCCAGCAGTTTAAAGCTAGCGGGAGGAGAGACCCAGTACTTC
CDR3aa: CASSLKLAGGETQYF

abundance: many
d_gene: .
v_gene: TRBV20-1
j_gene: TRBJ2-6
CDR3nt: TGCAGTGCCGAGGTAGCGTCTGGGGCCAACGTCCTGACTTTC
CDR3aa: CSAEVASGANVLTF

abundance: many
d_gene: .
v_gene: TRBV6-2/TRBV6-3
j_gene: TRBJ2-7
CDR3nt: TGTGCCCCGATGAGGCTAGATGAGTACTTC
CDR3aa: CAPMRLDEYF

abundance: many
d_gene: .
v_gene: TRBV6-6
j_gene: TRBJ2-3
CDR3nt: TGTGCCAGCGGCTATAGCCCCTGGGGGACAGATACGCAGTATTTT
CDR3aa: CASGYSPWGTDTQYF

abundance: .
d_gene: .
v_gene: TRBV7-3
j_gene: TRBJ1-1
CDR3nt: TGTGCCAGCAGCTCGGGGGTCATGAACCCTGAAGCTTTCTTT
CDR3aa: CASSSGVMNPEAFF

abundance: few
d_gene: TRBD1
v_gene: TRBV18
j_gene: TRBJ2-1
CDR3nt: TGTGCCAGCTCACCTCTCGACAGGGGGAAGAAGTTCTTC
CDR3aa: CASSPLDRGKKFF

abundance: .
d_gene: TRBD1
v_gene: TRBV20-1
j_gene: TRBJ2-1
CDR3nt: TGCAGTGCTAGAGAGGTACAGGACAGGGGGCCGAGGCAGTTCTTC
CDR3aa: CSAREVQDRGPRQFF

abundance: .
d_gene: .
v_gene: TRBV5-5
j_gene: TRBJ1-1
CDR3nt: TGTGCCCGCAGCTTGGGTGCCCAGAACACTGAAGCTTTCTTT
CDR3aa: CARSLGAQNTEAFF

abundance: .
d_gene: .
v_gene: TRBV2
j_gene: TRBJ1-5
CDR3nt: TGTGCCAGCAGCAGGGGATTTAGGGATCAGCCCCAGCATTTT
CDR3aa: CASSRGFRDQPQHF

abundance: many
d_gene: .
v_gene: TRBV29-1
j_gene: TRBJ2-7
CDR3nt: TGCAGCGTTGAATTGGCCCCGTTTTCCTACGAGCAGTACTTC
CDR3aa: CSVELAPFSYEQYF

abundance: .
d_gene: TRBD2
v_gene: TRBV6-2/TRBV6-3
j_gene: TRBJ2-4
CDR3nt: TGTGCCAGCAGCCCTAGCGGGGGATATAACATTCAGTACTTC
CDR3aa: CASSPSGGYNIQYF

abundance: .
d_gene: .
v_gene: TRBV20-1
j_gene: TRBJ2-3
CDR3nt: TGCAGTGCCAGTCTGGGTACGCAGTATTTT
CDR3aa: CSASLGTQYF

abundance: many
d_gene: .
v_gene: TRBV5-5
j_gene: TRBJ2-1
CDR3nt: TGTGCCAGCAGCTTGTCCAGGATGAATGAGCAGTTCTTC
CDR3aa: CASSLSRMNEQFF

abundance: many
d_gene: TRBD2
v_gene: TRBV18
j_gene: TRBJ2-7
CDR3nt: TGTGCCAGCTCACCCTTTCTACCGGGACTAGCGGGAGACCACGAGCAGTACTTC
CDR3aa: CASSPFLPGLAGDHEQYF

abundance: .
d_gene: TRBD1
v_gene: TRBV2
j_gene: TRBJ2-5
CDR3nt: TGTGCCAGCAGTAAGACAGGGAAGGGCGAGACCCAGTACTTC
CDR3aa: CASSKTGKGETQYF

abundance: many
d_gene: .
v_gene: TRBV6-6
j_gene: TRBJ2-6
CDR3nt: TGTGCCAGCAGATACGGCGGAAGGCGTGGGGCCAACGTCCTGACTTTC
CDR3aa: CASRYGGRRGANVLTF